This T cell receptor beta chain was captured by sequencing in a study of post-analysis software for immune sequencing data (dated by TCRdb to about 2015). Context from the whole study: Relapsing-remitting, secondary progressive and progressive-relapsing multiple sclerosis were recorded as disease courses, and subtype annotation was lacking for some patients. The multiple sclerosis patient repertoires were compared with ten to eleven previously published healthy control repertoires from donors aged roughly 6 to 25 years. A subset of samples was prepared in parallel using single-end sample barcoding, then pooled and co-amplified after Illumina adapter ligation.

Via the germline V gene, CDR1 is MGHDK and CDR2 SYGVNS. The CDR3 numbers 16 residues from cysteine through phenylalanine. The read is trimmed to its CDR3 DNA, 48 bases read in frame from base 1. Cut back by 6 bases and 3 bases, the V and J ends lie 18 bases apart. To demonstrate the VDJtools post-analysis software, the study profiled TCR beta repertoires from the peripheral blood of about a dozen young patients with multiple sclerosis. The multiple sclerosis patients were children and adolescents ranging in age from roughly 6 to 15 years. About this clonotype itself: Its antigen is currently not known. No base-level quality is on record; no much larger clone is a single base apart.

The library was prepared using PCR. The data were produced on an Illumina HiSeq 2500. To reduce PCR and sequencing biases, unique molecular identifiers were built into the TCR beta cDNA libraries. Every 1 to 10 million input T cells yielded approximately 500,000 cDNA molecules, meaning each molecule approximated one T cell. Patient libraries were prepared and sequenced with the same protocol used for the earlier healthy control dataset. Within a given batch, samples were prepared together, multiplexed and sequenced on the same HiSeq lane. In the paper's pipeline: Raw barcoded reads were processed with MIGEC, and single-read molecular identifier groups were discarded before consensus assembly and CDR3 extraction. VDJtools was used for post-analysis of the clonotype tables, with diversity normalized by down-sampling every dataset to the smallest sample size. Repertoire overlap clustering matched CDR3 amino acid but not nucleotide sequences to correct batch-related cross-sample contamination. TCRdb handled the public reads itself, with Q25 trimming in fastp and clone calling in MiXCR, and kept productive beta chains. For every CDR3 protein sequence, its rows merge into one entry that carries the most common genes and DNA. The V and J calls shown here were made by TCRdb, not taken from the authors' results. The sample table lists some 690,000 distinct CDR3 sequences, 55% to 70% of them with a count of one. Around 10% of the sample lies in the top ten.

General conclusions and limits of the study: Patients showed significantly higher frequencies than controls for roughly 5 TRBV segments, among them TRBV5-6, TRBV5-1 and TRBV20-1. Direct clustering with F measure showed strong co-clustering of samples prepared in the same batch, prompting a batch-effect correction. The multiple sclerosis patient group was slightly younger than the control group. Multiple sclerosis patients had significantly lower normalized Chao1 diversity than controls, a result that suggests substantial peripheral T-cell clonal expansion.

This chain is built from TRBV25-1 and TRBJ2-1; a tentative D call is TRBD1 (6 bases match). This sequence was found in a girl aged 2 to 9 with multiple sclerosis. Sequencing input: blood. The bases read TGTGCCAGCAGCGTCGTGGGGGCAGGGGACTACAATGAGCAGTTCTTC. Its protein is CASSVVGAGDYNEQFF. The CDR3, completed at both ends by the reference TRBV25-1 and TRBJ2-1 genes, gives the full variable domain EADIYQTPRYLVIGTGKKITLECSQTMGHDKMYWYQQDPGMELHLIHYSYGVNSTEKGDLSSESTVSRIRTEHFPLTLESARPSHTSQYLCASSVVGAGDYNEQFFGPGTRLTVL.